The 25 T cell receptor beta chains listed next were all sequenced from one sample in a study of cytomegalovirus exposure and HLA in healthy donors. Researchers ran the PCR with 60 Vbeta and 13 Jbeta primers. Profiling relied on immunoSEQ multiplex PCR, and the TCRdb table lists in-frame clones only, not all of them. The table lists 140,000 to 150,000 clones, roughly 10% of them singletons. Sequencing was done on a sample of PBMCs. These receptors all come from a man aged 50 or older in good health and CMV-seronegative.

This clone was found a few times. The CDR3 is CASSFASGRSDTQYF. CDR3 nucleotides: TGTGCCAGCAGCTTCGCTAGCGGGAGGTCAGATACGCAGTATTTT. The V call is TRBV11-2, the J call TRBJ2-3; 11 nucleotides align to TRBD2. The CDR3 is 15 amino acids. Germline CDR1 is SGHAT and CDR2 is FQNNGV. V was clipped by 3 bases and J by 4 bases; unmatched bases: 3. The full variable domain, its missing parts supplied by reference TRBV11-2 and TRBJ2-3, is EAGVAQSPRYKIIEKRQSVAFWCNPISGHATLYWYQQILGQGPKLLIQFQNNGVVDDSQLPKDRFSAERLKGVDSTLKIQPAKLEDSAVYLCASSFASGRSDTQYFGPGTRLTVL.

In this sample, this clone turned up a few times. V usage is TRBV19 and J usage is TRBJ2-3; D not resolved. This CDR3 has 16 amino acids. V was cut by 1 base and J by 0 bases, with 11 bases left in between. Looked up from germline, CDR1 is LNHDA and CDR2 is SQIVND (reference sequence). Written as DNA, the CDR3 is TGTGCCAGTAGTATAGGAACAGAGTCTAGCACAGATACGCAGTATTTT. As protein: CASSIGTESSTDTQYF.

The CDR3 DNA sequence: TGTGCCAGCAGCCCGCCCGGGGCTGGAAACACCATATATTTT. Its translation: CASSPPGAGNTIYF. The J gene is TRBJ1-3, the V gene TRBV7-8; D unresolved. Trimming removed 5 bases from V and 2 bases from J, with 10 bases in between. This CDR3 region has 14 residues. CDR1 and CDR2 from the germline V gene are SGHVS and FQNEAQ.

CDR3 DNA sequence: TGTGCCAGCAGGGGACAGGGCGGTCGCCCCGGGGAGCTGTTTTTT. Translating it yields CASRGQGGRPGELFF. The V and J genes are TRBV28 and TRBJ2-2; 9 bases are a match to TRBD1. The V and J ends lost 6 bases and 6 bases, in that order; junction bases with no gene match: 8. The CDR3 length is 15 residues. Germline V lookup: CDR1 MDHEN, CDR2 SYDVKM.

CDR3 nucleotide sequence: TGTGCCAGCAGCGTTCAGTCCGGGGCCTACGAGCAGTACTTC. It translates to CASSVQSGAYEQYF. The rearrangement joins TRBV7-3 to TRBJ2-7, with a weak D call TRBD2 (5 bases). Germline loops: CDR1 SGHTA, CDR2 FQGTGA. V was cut by 5 bases and J by 2 bases, with 13 bases left in between. The length of the CDR3 is 14 residues. The full variable domain, completed using reference TRBV7-3 and TRBJ2-7, is GAGVSQTPSNKVTEKGKYVELRCDPISGHTALYWYRQSLGQGPEFLIYFQGTGAADDSGLPNDRFFAVRPEGSVSTLKIQRTERGDSAVYLCASSVQSGAYEQYFGPGTRLTVT.

This clone was seen a handful of times. The gene calls are TRBV30 and TRBJ2-7, with D possibly matching TRBD1 (6 bases). This CDR3 contains 15 residues. Trimming left V 2 bases short and J 2 bases short, with 16 bases between. In germline, CDR1 is GTSNPN, CDR2 SVGIG (reference sequence). The CDR3 reads CAWSPRQGHPYEQYF. CDR3 sequence (DNA): TGTGCCTGGAGTCCCCGCCAGGGGCATCCCTACGAGCAGTACTTC. Combining the CDR3 with reference TRBV30 and TRBJ2-7 gives the whole variable domain SQTIHQWPATLVQPVGSPLSLECTVEGTSNPNLYWYRQAAGRGLQLLFYSVGIGQISSEVPQNLSASRPQDRQFILSSKKLLLSDSGFYLCAWSPRQGHPYEQYFGPGTRLTVT.

The chain couples TRBV19 to TRBJ1-3; D not resolved. This CDR3 is 16 amino acids long. Germline CDR1 reads LNHDA; CDR2 reads SQIVND (reference sequence). V was cut by 0 bases and J by 0 bases, with 9 bases left in between. The CDR3 coding sequence is TGTGCCAGTAGTATAGAAGAAGCCCCCTCTGGAAACACCATATATTTT. Amino acids: CASSIEEAPSGNTIYF.

This clone was seen more than once but under ten times. V gene TRBV6-5 combines with J gene TRBJ1-3, with 8 bases matching TRBD1. Germline values: CDR1 MNHEY, CDR2 SVGAGI. This CDR3 has 15 amino acids. V shed 5 bases and J 7 bases; nucleotides not matched to a gene: 10. The CDR3 reads CASSNDRGLGNTIYF. The CDR3 nucleotides read TGTGCCAGCAGTAACGACAGGGGTTTAGGGAACACCATATATTTT.

Regarding this clone: At one end the junction does not follow the germline gene, possibly because of a read error. The CDR3 DNA sequence: TGCAGCGGCCAGATACAAGAGACTCAGTACTTC. Translated, it gives CSGQIQETQYF. The chain is built from TRBV20-1 and TRBJ2-5; no definite D call. From germline, CDR1 is DFQATT and CDR2 SNEGSKA (reference sequence). The CDR3 consists of 11 residues.

This clone was seen a handful of times. The gene calls are TRBV2 and TRBJ1-5, with TRBD1 matching over 12 bases. Trimming removed 5 bases from V and 1 base from J; junction bases left unmatched: 3. This CDR3 spans 16 amino acids. The germline CDR1 and CDR2 sequences are SNHLY and FYNNEI. In DNA form, the CDR3 reads TGTGCCAGCAGTTGGGGACAGGGGGCCAGCAATCAGCCCCAGCATTTT. Translating it yields CASSWGQGASNQPQHF. Complete variable domain (other parts from reference TRBV2 and TRBJ1-5): EPEVTQTPSHQVTQMGQEVILRCVPISNHLYFYWYRQILGQKVEFLVSFYNNEISEKSEIFDDQFSVERPDGSNFTLKIRSTKLEDSAMYFCASSWGQGASNQPQHFGDGTRLSIL.

This clone was counted between two and nine times. The gene calls are TRBV7-9 and TRBJ2-7, with 7 bases lining up with TRBD1. In germline, CDR1 is SEHNR, CDR2 FQNEAQ (reference sequence). There are 13 residues in the CDR3. Trimming at V came to 5 bases and at J to 3 bases, leaving 4 bases not matched to a gene. The CDR3 DNA follows: TGTGCCAGCAGCGCTACAGGGGTCTACGAGCAGTACTTC. Its protein product is CASSATGVYEQYF.

The rearrangement uses TRBV30 and TRBJ1-2; D is ambiguous. The germline gives CDR1 GTSNPN, CDR2 SVGIG (reference sequence). The CDR3 is 15 residues long. V lost 2 bases to trimming and J lost 3 bases, with 16 bases between them. The CDR3 bases are TGTGCCTGGAGTCCCTCGGGAGGGTTCGACTATGGCTACACCTTC. It encodes CAWSPSGGFDYGYTF.

This clone appeared a few times. Other DNA sequences in the same sample also yield this CDR3. The chain uses TRBV19 and TRBJ1-2; D not certain. There are 13 residues in the CDR3. V was shortened by 3 bases and J by 2 bases, with 7 bases between the two germline ends. Germline V gene sequence: CDR1 LNHDA, CDR2 SQIVND (reference sequence). The CDR3 DNA follows: TGTGCCAGTAGTATTGGCGGGAACTATGGCTACACCTTC. It is translated as CASSIGGNYGYTF. Full variable domain (missing parts from reference TRBV19 and TRBJ1-2): DGGITQSPKYLFRKEGQNVTLSCEQNLNHDAMYWYRQDPGQGLRLIYYSQIVNDFQKGDIAEGYSVSREKKESFPLTVTSAQKNPTAFYLCASSIGGNYGYTFGSGTRLTVV.

In its sample, this clone was seen a few times. In DNA, the CDR3 is TGCGCCACCTCGGGACAGGCTGTGGGTGAAAAACTGTTTTTT. This translates into CATSGQAVGEKLFF. The chain recombines TRBV10-2 with TRBJ1-4; 8 nucleotides line up with TRBD1. Germline lookup yields CDR1 WSHSY and CDR2 SAAADI. The ends lost 10 bases at V and 7 bases at J; junction bases unmatched: 11. CDR3 length equals 14 residues.

V usage is TRBV5-1 and J usage is TRBJ1-2, with a tentative D call TRBD1 (6 bases). Germline-derived CDR1 and CDR2 are SGHRS and YFSETQ. V lost 4 bases to trimming and J lost 1 base, with 17 bases between them. This CDR3 spans 16 amino acids. CDR3 amino acids: CASSTNRVPLNYGYTF. Here the CDR3 DNA reads TGCGCCAGCAGCACGAACAGGGTTCCACTTAACTATGGCTACACCTTC.

V is TRBV11-2 and J is TRBJ1-3; D is undetermined. Germline loops: CDR1 SGHAT, CDR2 FQNNGV. This CDR3 contains 15 residues. V gave up 0 bases and J gave up 1 base, with 7 bases separating them. In nucleotides, the CDR3 is TGTGCCAGCAGCTTAGATCCCGGGTCTGGAAACACCATATATTTT. It encodes CASSLDPGSGNTIYF.

This clone was detected only a few times. The chain carries TRBV5-4 and TRBJ2-5, with D possibly TRBD1 on 6 matching bases. Germline V gene sequence: CDR1 SGHNT, CDR2 YYREEE (reference sequence). The CDR3 has 13 amino acids. Trimming stripped 1 base from V and 4 bases from J, with 8 bases between. Here the CDR3 reads CASSLTGPETQYF. Written as DNA, the CDR3 is TGTGCCAGCAGCTTGACAGGGCCAGAGACCCAGTACTTC. The whole variable domain, remainder taken from reference TRBV5-4 and TRBJ2-5, is ETGVTQSPTHLIKTRGQQVTLRCSSQSGHNTVSWYQQALGQGPQFIFQYYREEENGRGNFPPRFSGLQFPNYSSELNVNALELDDSALYLCASSLTGPETQYFGPGTRLLVL.

This chain uses TRBV2 with TRBJ1-2; TRBD1 might be the D (6 bases). Trimming stripped 1 base from V and 5 bases from J, with 14 bases between. Germline values: CDR1 SNHLY, CDR2 FYNNEI. The CDR3 totals 15 residues. CDR3 nucleotide sequence: TGTGCCAGCAGTGAAGGGGGAAACAGGGTGTATGGCTACACCTTC. It codes for CASSEGGNRVYGYTF. Filled out from reference TRBV2 and TRBJ1-2, the complete variable domain reads EPEVTQTPSHQVTQMGQEVILRCVPISNHLYFYWYRQILGQKVEFLVSFYNNEISEKSEIFDDQFSVERPDGSNFTLKIRSTKLEDSAMYFCASSEGGNRVYGYTFGSGTRLTVV.

The chain joins TRBV11-3 to TRBJ2-2, with D tentatively TRBD1 (6 bases). The CDR3 runs 14 residues. The V end was cut by 4 bases, the J end by 6 bases, with 12 bases between. Germline V CDR1 and CDR2: SGHNT, YENEEA. The CDR3 DNA follows: TGTGCCAGCAGCTCCGAGGGGGTGGCCGGGGAGCTGTTTTTT. Residues: CASSSEGVAGELFF.

The chain employs TRBV5-8 and TRBJ1-4, with 9 bases matching TRBD1. The V gene's germline CDR1 is SGHTS and CDR2 YDEGEE. The CDR3 consists of 14 residues. V was clipped by 0 bases and J by 8 bases; unmatched bases: 2. CDR3 coding DNA: TGTGCCAGCAGCTTGGGACAGGGGGGGGAAAAACTGTTTTTT. Translation: CASSLGQGGEKLFF. Full variable domain (outside the CDR3, taken from reference TRBV5-8 and TRBJ1-4): EAGVTQSPTHLIKTRGQQATLRCSPISGHTSVYWYQQALGLGLQFLLWYDEGEERNRGNFPPRFSGRQFPNYSSELNVNALELEDSALYLCASSLGQGGEKLFFGSGTQLSVL.

This clone has only a few counts. Compared with germline, one end of the junction differs, possibly owing to a read error. This chain connects TRBV7-7 to TRBJ2-3, with TRBD2 matching 7 bases. The germline gives CDR1 SSHAT, CDR2 FNYEAQ (reference sequence). The CDR3 runs to 13 residues. The CDR3: CASSLTSIDTQYF. The CDR3 nucleotides are TGTGCTAGCAGCTTGACTAGCATAGATACGCAGTATTTT. Full variable domain (outside the CDR3, taken from reference TRBV7-7 and TRBJ2-3): GAGVSQSPRYKVTKRGQDVTLRCDPISSHATLYWYQQALGQGPEFLTYFNYEAQPDKSGLPSDRFSAERPEGSISTLTIQRTEQRDSAMYRCASSLTSIDTQYFGPGTRLTVL.

The chain links TRBV18 to TRBJ1-4; 8 bases agree with TRBD1. Germline V lookup: CDR1 KGHSH, CDR2 LQKENI. The CDR3 is made up of 17 amino acids. V trimming: 0 bases; J trimming: 2 bases; junction bases outside the gene matches: 5. The CDR3 is CASSPPVGQGTNEKLFF. Written as DNA, the CDR3 is TGTGCCAGCTCACCACCCGTAGGACAGGGCACTAATGAAAAACTGTTTTTT.

This chain uses TRBV6-1 with TRBJ1-4; TRBD1 matches 8 bases. The V and J ends lost 10 bases and 8 bases, in that order; junction bases with no gene match: 6. The CDR3 spans 12 residues. Germline V gene data show CDR1 as MNHNS and CDR2 as SASEGT. In DNA, the CDR3 is TGTGCCACTGACAGGGGAGGGGAAAAACTGTTTTTT. Encoded protein: CATDRGGEKLFF.

This clone has just a few counts. This chain uses TRBV7-9 with TRBJ1-1; 7 nucleotides line up with TRBD1. The CDR3 is made up of 14 amino acids. V was clipped by 5 bases and J by 8 bases; unmatched bases: 11. CDR1 is SEHNR, CDR2 FQNEAQ, per germline (reference sequence). The CDR3 bases are TGTGCCAGCAGCCCTGGGGCAGGGGGATGGGAAGCTTTCTTT. It yields the protein CASSPGAGGWEAFF.

This clone was counted only a few times. The genes are TRBV6-5 and TRBJ1-5; D ambiguous. The V gene's germline CDR1 is MNHEY and CDR2 SVGAGI. The CDR3 extends over 16 amino acids. V was clipped by 4 bases and J by 0 bases, with 13 bases between them. The CDR3, as DNA: TGTGCCAGCAGTTTCGGAGGTCAGGTTAGCAATCAGCCCCAGCATTTT. It yields the protein CASSFGGQVSNQPQHF.